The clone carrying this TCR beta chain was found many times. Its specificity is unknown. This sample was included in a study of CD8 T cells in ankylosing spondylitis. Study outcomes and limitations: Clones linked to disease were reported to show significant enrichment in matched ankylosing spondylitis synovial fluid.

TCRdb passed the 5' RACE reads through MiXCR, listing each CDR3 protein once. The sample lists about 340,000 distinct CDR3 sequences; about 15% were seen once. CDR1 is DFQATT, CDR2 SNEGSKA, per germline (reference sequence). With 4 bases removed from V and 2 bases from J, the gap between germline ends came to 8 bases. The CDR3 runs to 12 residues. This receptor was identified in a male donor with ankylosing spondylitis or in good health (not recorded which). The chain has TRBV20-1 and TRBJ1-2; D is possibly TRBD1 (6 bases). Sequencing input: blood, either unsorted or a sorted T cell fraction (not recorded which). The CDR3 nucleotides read TGCAGTGCTATGGACAGAAACTATGGCTACACCTTC. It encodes CSAMDRNYGYTF.